One sample yielded the 14 T cell receptor beta chains listed below, sequenced in a study of blood T cells in healthy people across ages. For the second PCR, which ran for about 6 to 11 cycles, a sample-barcoded 5' primer and a J-beta primer mix were used. TCRdb fed the 5' RACE reads into MiXCR, producing one record per CDR3 protein. The table records about 730,000 distinct CDR3 sequences, about 40% of them present only once. The sequencing sample was made of blood. All receptors come from a woman aged 60-70 years in good health.

The chain recombines TRBV13 with TRBJ2-3; D unclear. Germline V CDR1 and CDR2: PRHDT, FYEKMQ (reference sequence). V lost 1 base to trimming and J lost 2 bases, with 7 bases between them. The CDR3 spans 14 residues. CDR3 region: CASSLAINTDTQYF. The CDR3 DNA sequence: TGTGCCAGCAGCTTAGCCATAAACACAGATACGCAGTATTTT.

The rearrangement links TRBV9 to TRBJ2-5; the match to TRBD1 covers 9 bases. The germline V gene has CDR1 SGDLS and CDR2 YYNGEE. V lost 0 bases to trimming and J lost 2 bases; unmatched junction nucleotides: 2. The CDR3 is 15 residues long. The chain's CDR3 is CASSVEDRGQETQYF. The CDR3 nucleotides read TGTGCCAGCAGCGTAGAAGACAGGGGGCAAGAGACCCAGTACTTC.

In this sample, this clonotype turned up many times. The gene calls are TRBV29-1 and TRBJ2-1; 9 nucleotides align to TRBD1. With 8 bases clipped from V and 7 bases from J, the junction kept 12 bases outside the gene matches. The germline V gene has CDR1 SQVTM and CDR2 ANQGSEA. CDR3 size: 14 residues. In nucleotides, the CDR3 is TGCAGCTATACTCAACAGGGGGCTTGGAATGAGCAGTTCTTC. It codes for CSYTQQGAWNEQFF.

The table lists this clonotype with a few counts. The rearrangement joins TRBV28 to TRBJ2-3; TRBD1 matches at 9 bases. Germline CDR1 MDHEN, CDR2 SYDVKM. V lost 9 bases, J lost 3 bases, and 10 bases stayed unmatched. This CDR3 spans 15 amino acids. CDR3 sequence (DNA): TGTGCCAGTTCCCGCCGGACAGGGGTGACAGATACGCAGTATTTT. Translation gives CASSRRTGVTDTQYF.

The chain employs TRBV4-2 and TRBJ1-1; D ambiguous. V gave up 0 bases and J gave up 10 bases, with 15 bases separating them. CDR1 is LGHNA, CDR2 YNFKEQ, per germline. The CDR3 has 14 residues. The CDR3 protein is CASSQENAGGLAFF. CDR3 DNA: TGTGCCAGCAGCCAAGAGAATGCGGGCGGGCTAGCTTTCTTT.

This clonotype occurred once. The chain combines TRBV20-1 with TRBJ2-2; D call uncertain. CDR1 is DFQATT and CDR2 is SNEGSKA in the germline V gene (reference sequence). The CDR3 totals 13 residues. The V gene lost 4 bases and the J gene lost 4 bases, with 10 bases spanning the gap. CDR3 loop: CSANLRFTGELFF. The CDR3 DNA is TGCAGTGCTAACCTCCGATTCACCGGGGAGCTGTTTTTT.

This clonotype was counted between two and nine times. V is TRBV6-5 and J is TRBJ2-1, with D possibly TRBD1 on 7 matching bases. V dropped 6 bases and J dropped 5 bases, with 20 bases sitting between them. CDR3 length equals 16 residues. The germline CDR1 and CDR2 sequences are MNHEY and SVGAGI. In DNA, the CDR3 is TGTGCCAGCAGGCGAGGAGGGACAGCCCGGAACAATGAGCAGTTCTTC. Protein sequence: CASRRGGTARNNEQFF.

The chain joins TRBV7-2 to TRBJ1-4; D gene uncertain. Per the germline V gene, CDR1 is SGHTA and CDR2 is FQGNSA. This CDR3 comprises 13 residues. Trimming left V 3 bases short and J 5 bases short, with 7 bases between. CDR3 sequence: CASSLFQNEKLFF. The CDR3 DNA sequence: TGTGCCAGCAGCTTGTTCCAGAATGAAAAACTGTTTTTT.

The chain joins TRBV7-6 to TRBJ1-1; a possible D gene is TRBD1 (5 bases). From germline, CDR1 is SGHVS and CDR2 FNYEAQ. Trimming pared 0 bases from V and 7 bases from J, leaving 15 bases between. This CDR3 is built from 15 residues. The CDR3 loop reads CASSLAYGADLEAFF. The CDR3 coding sequence is TGTGCCAGCAGCTTAGCTTATGGGGCCGACCTTGAAGCTTTCTTT.

The genes are TRBV2 and TRBJ2-7; 10 positions match TRBD2. The CDR3 consists of 16 residues. The J segment lost 10 bases and the V segment lost 5 bases, leaving 17 bases of the junction unmatched. The germline V gene encodes CDR1 SNHLY and CDR2 FYNNEI. The CDR3 DNA reads as TGTGCCAGCAGTTTCAGGACTAGCGGTTCCAAGAACGTTCAGTACTTC. It codes for CASSFRTSGSKNVQYF.

The rearrangement uses TRBV7-3 and TRBJ1-6; D is possibly TRBD1 (5 bases). Germline V gene data show CDR1 as SGHTA and CDR2 as FQGTGA. Between the trimmed V and J ends, which lost 5 bases and 3 bases, there was a span of 11 bases. The CDR3 covers 15 residues. For the CDR3, the DNA is TGTGCCAGCAGCCCCGGGGCCTACTATAATTCACCCCTCCACTTT. As protein: CASSPGAYYNSPLHF.

Regarding this clonotype: This may be a read error, as it is one base from a much larger clone. V gene TRBV20-1 combines with J gene TRBJ2-1; TRBD2 might be the D (5 bases). CDR1 is DFQATT and CDR2 is SNEGSKA in the germline V gene (reference sequence). The length of the CDR3 is 15 residues. The CDR3 DNA reads TGCAGTACTAGAGATGGAGGCTTCTCCTACAATGAGCAGTTCTTC. The encoded protein is CSTRDGGFSYNEQFF.

V usage is TRBV7-2 and J usage is TRBJ1-5; D might be TRBD1 (5 bases). V was shortened by 2 bases and J by 3 bases, with 11 bases between the two germline ends. CDR1 SGHTA and CDR2 FQGNSA come from the germline V gene. This CDR3 region has 15 residues. DNA for the CDR3: TGTGCCAGCAGCTTACCGGGGGACCTCAATCAGCCCCAGCATTTT. Amino acids: CASSLPGDLNQPQHF.

The V and J genes are TRBV7-9 and TRBJ1-1; weak D call: TRBD1 (5 bases). Trimming stripped 5 bases from V and 1 base from J, with 17 bases between. CDR1 is SEHNR and CDR2 is FQNEAQ in the germline V gene (reference sequence). CDR3 size: 16 residues. CDR3 coding DNA: TGTGCCAGCAGCCCCGACAGCCCCGGTGCGAACACTGAAGCTTTCTTT. Amino acid sequence: CASSPDSPGANTEAFF. The full variable domain, with the rest looked up from reference TRBV7-9 and TRBJ1-1, is DTGVSQNPRHKITKRGQNVTFRCDPISEHNRLYWYRQTLGQGPEFLTYFQNEAQLEKSRLLSDRFSAERPKGSFSTLEIQRTEQGDSAMYLCASSPDSPGANTEAFFGQGTRLTVV.